This entry describes one T cell receptor (beta chain). The CDR3 contains 15 residues. Germline CDR1 MDHEN, CDR2 SYDVKM. The V end was cut by 5 bases, the J end by 0 bases, with 14 bases between. The data belong to a study of blood T cells in healthy people across ages. A J-beta primer mix and a sample-barcoded 5' primer were used in a second PCR of roughly 7 to 12 cycles. From the 5' RACE reads, TCRdb called clonotypes with MiXCR, one entry per CDR3 protein. The table shows hundreds of thousands of distinct CDR3 sequences, with more than 40% occurring only once. The chain combines TRBV28 with TRBJ2-7; D gene unclear. The receptor was isolated from a woman aged 55-69 years in good health. The sequencing input was blood. CDR3 amino acids: CASSPPFKSSYEQYF. DNA for the CDR3: TGTGCCAGCAGTCCCCCTTTTAAGAGCTCCTACGAGCAGTACTTC.